This T cell receptor beta chain stems from a study of CD8+CD57+ T cells in acquired aplastic anemia. CDR1 is SQVTM and CDR2 is ANQGSEA in the germline V gene. The CDR3 is 12 amino acids. Between the trimmed V and J ends, which lost 8 bases and 5 bases, there was a span of 15 bases. Profiling of TCR beta VDJ combinations and CDR3 sequences used genomic DNA as template. In TCRdb, the reads were re-called with MiXCR into one record per CDR3 protein. The sample consists of 120,000 or so distinct CDR3 sequences, under 65% of them appearing once. Study-wide points: Common to patients and controls were twenty-nine CD8+ CDR3 sequences.

In the case of this clonotype: The antigen is undetermined.

Patients chosen for sequencing had shown CD8+CD57+ cell expansion by flow cytometry. This sequence joins TRBV29-1 and TRBJ1-2; D might be TRBD1 (6 bases). The sequenced sample consisted of sorted CD4+, CD8+, or CD8+CD57+ T cells (not recorded which) from PBMCs. This receptor was obtained from a human donor with aplastic anemia. The CDR3 loop reads CSSYGTMYGYTF. CDR3 coding DNA: TGCAGCAGTTACGGGACAATGTATGGCTACACCTTC.